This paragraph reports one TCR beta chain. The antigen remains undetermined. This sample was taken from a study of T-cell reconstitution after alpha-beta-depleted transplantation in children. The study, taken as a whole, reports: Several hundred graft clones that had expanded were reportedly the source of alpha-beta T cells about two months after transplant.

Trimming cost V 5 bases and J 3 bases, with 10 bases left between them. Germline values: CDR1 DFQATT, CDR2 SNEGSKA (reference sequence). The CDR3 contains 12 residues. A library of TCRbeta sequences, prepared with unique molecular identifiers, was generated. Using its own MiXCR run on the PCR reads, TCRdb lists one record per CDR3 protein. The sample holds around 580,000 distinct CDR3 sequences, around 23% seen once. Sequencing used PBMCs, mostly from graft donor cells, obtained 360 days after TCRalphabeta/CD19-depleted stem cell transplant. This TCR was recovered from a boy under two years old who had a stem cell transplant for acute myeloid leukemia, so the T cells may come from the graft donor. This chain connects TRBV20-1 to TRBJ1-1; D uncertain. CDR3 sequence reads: CSASPWDTEAFF. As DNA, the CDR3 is TGCAGTGCTTCTCCCTGGGACACTGAAGCTTTCTTT.